The 14 T cell receptor beta chains listed next were all sequenced from one sample in a study of shared clonotypes between healthy human individuals. This table comes from immunoSEQ multiplex PCR, and its TCRdb copy is limited to in-frame clones, with some not included. This sample has about 2 million clones; 85% to 95% occur once, and the top ten carry approximately 0.13%. The sequencing input was naive CD4+ T cells sorted from blood. As to subset: CD45RA+ positively selected. These receptors were taken from a man between 18 and 35 years old in good health.

The CDR3 reads CADTDRQETQYF. The CDR3 DNA sequence: TGCGCCGACACGGACAGGCAAGAGACCCAGTACTTC. The chain uses TRBV23-1 and TRBJ2-5; 7 bases are a match to TRBD1. TRBV23-1 qualifies as an ORF whose function is uncertain. This CDR3 is built from 12 residues. Losses at the gene ends were 11 bases for V and 2 bases for J; bases not matched to a gene: 5.

This clone came up once. In DNA form, the CDR3 reads TGTGCCAGCAGCCACGAGACGGTCTCCGAGCAGTACTTC. Its translation is CASSHETVSEQYF. The chain recombines TRBV14 with TRBJ2-7; D is undetermined. The V gene's germline CDR1 is SGHDN and CDR2 FVKESK. This CDR3 has 13 amino acids. Trimming removed 3 bases from V and 6 bases from J, with 12 bases in between.

This clone was observed once. The rearrangement joins TRBV7-9 to TRBJ2-3; no reliable D call. Germline CDR1 and CDR2: SEHNR and FQNEAQ (reference sequence). The CDR3 is 13 amino acids. V was trimmed by 5 bases and J by 2 bases, leaving 8 bases between them. The CDR3 DNA reads TGTGCCAGCAGCGCTCAGGTCACAGATACGCAGTATTTT. Its translation is CASSAQVTDTQYF. Using reference TRBV7-9 and TRBJ2-3 for the parts outside the CDR3, the full variable domain is DTGVSQNPRHKITKRGQNVTFRCDPISEHNRLYWYRQTLGQGPEFLTYFQNEAQLEKSRLLSDRFSAERPKGSFSTLEIQRTEQGDSAMYLCASSAQVTDTQYFGPGTRLTVL.

This clone appeared a single time. This rearrangement joins TRBV28 to TRBJ1-2; D not resolved. The ends were cut back, 2 bases at V and 6 bases at J, with 13 bases in the middle. Per germline, CDR1 MDHEN and CDR2 SYDVKM. The CDR3 consists of 14 residues. The CDR3 sequence is CASSLGRMGNGYTF. The CDR3 DNA reads as TGTGCCAGCAGTTTAGGGAGAATGGGGAATGGCTACACCTTC.

The chain carries TRBV12-1 and TRBJ2-5; the table's TRBD2 call for D was not verified on the DNA. TRBV12-1 constitutes a pseudogene. The CDR3 is 14 amino acids. The CDR3 is CASSRLGIQETQYF. In nucleotides, the CDR3 is TGTGCCAGCAGCCGTCTCGGGATCCAAGAGACCCAGTACTTC.

This clone was seen a handful of times. The chain uses TRBV5-6 and TRBJ1-6, with a possible D match to TRBD1 (5 bases). The CDR3 is made up of 15 amino acids. V lost 2 bases, J lost 10 bases, and 16 bases lay in between. Germline V lookup: CDR1 SGHDT, CDR2 YYEEEE. The CDR3 spells CASSFSPGPTSPLHF. The CDR3 DNA reads TGTGCCAGCAGCTTCTCCCCGGGACCGACATCACCCCTCCACTTT.

The chain joins TRBV9 to TRBJ2-5; 8 bases match TRBD2. The CDR3 runs to 15 residues. Germline V gives CDR1 SGDLS, CDR2 YYNGEE. The J segment lost 4 bases and the V segment lost 2 bases, leaving 7 bases of the junction unmatched. CDR3 sequence: CASSVAGGAGETQYF. The CDR3 bases are TGTGCCAGCAGCGTCGCCGGGGGGGCCGGAGAGACCCAGTACTTC.

This clone was counted a single time. The V gene is TRBV6-5, the J gene TRBJ2-6; D not resolved. CDR1 MNHEY and CDR2 SVGAGI come from the germline V gene. The V end was cut by 5 bases, the J end by 1 base, with 9 bases between. The CDR3 is 15 residues long. CDR3 sequence: CASSLEVSGANVLTF. In DNA, the CDR3 is TGTGCCAGCAGTCTTGAGGTTTCTGGGGCCAACGTCCTGACTTTC.

V usage is TRBV7-3 and J usage is TRBJ1-5; TRBD1 matches at 8 bases. The ends lost 8 bases at V and 4 bases at J; junction bases unmatched: 7. The CDR3 runs 14 residues. Germline V gene data show CDR1 as SGHTA and CDR2 as FQGTGA. CDR3 protein: CASGGDRGNQPQHF. In DNA form, the CDR3 reads TGTGCCAGCGGAGGTGACAGGGGAAATCAGCCCCAGCATTTT.

The chain recombines TRBV15 with TRBJ2-7, with D perhaps TRBD2 (6 bases). Trimming left V 1 base short and J 5 bases short, with 15 bases between. This CDR3 has 15 amino acids. The germline V gene encodes CDR1 LNHNV and CDR2 YYDKDF (reference sequence). The CDR3 loop reads CATSRALGGNNEQYF. DNA of the CDR3: TGTGCCACCAGCAGAGCATTAGGAGGGAACAACGAGCAGTACTTC. Supplemented by reference TRBV15 and TRBJ2-7, the full variable domain reads DAMVIQNPRYQVTQFGKPVTLSCSQTLNHNVMYWYQQKSSQAPKLLFHYYDKDFNNEADTPDNFQSRRPNTSFCFLDIRSPGLGDTAMYLCATSRALGGNNEQYFGPGTRLTVT.

As regards this clone: Distinct nucleotide sequences in the sample also encode this CDR3. The gene calls are TRBV7-9 and TRBJ1-3; maybe TRBD1 (5 bases). The CDR3 is made up of 14 amino acids. The ends were cut back, 4 bases at V and 0 bases at J, with 7 bases in the middle. The germline V gene encodes CDR1 SEHNR and CDR2 FQNEAQ (reference sequence). The CDR3 loop reads CASSSTDSGNTIYF. The CDR3 DNA follows: TGTGCCAGCAGCTCGACAGACTCTGGAAACACCATATATTTT.

This chain links TRBV7-2 with TRBJ2-3; no firm D call. The germline V gene encodes CDR1 SGHTA and CDR2 FQGNSA. The CDR3 runs to 16 residues. V was shortened by 1 base and J by 5 bases, with 16 bases between the two germline ends. The CDR3 region has the DNA TGTGCCAGCAGCTTAGACCAGCAACTCAAGAGAGATACGCAGTATTTT. This gives the protein CASSLDQQLKRDTQYF.

Points on this clone: In the same sample, other DNA sequences code for this CDR3. The chain employs TRBV5-1 and TRBJ1-6; D not resolved. The V end was cut by 2 bases, the J end by 7 bases, with 7 bases between. This CDR3 region has 13 residues. In germline, CDR1 is SGHRS, CDR2 YFSETQ. As DNA, the CDR3 is TGCGCCAGCAGCTTTGGGGAGAATTCACCCCTCCACTTT. Translation: CASSFGENSPLHF. The whole variable domain, remainder taken from reference TRBV5-1 and TRBJ1-6, is KAGVTQTPRYLIKTRGQQVTLSCSPISGHRSVSWYQQTPGQGLQFLFEYFSETQRNKGNFPGRFSGRQFSNSRSEMNVSTLELGDSALYLCASSFGENSPLHFGNGTRLTVT.

The chain uses TRBV30 and TRBJ2-1, with 12 nucleotides matching TRBD2. V dropped 3 bases and J dropped 6; count of bases not matched to a gene: 12. This CDR3 region has 17 residues. The germline V gene encodes CDR1 GTSNPN and CDR2 SVGIG (reference sequence). CDR3 in amino acids: CAWRSWSGTSGSNEQFF. The DNA for the CDR3 is TGTGCCTGGAGATCATGGTCCGGGACTAGCGGGTCCAATGAGCAGTTCTTC.